This T cell receptor (beta chain) was profiled in a study of naive and memory T cell subsets. The treatment here: skin biopsy from PPD injection site in Mantoux-positive individual. An oligonucleotide containing a UMI was ligated to the 3' end of TCR cDNA. This clonotype was recorded at least ten times. Ligated cDNA underwent four rounds of PCR with nested alpha and beta constant region primers and SP2. MiXCR, run by TCRdb on the UMI-ligation and nested PCR reads, gives a single entry per CDR3 protein. Found here are tens of thousands of distinct CDR3 sequences, approximately 7.1% of them singletons; the top ten hold approximately 3.1%. Germline CDR1 and CDR2: LGHDT and YNNKEL (reference sequence). The CDR3 covers 15 residues. V lost 4 bases and J 1 base, leaving 11 bases between the germline ends.

The TCR sequence derives from an adult in good health. This specimen was skin, taken from a tuberculin skin test site. The gene calls are TRBV3-1 and TRBJ2-1; D might be TRBD2 (7 bases). The CDR3 reads CASSRRGASYNEQFF. CDR3 nucleotide sequence: TGTGCCAGCAGCCGACGGGGGGCTTCCTACAATGAGCAGTTCTTC.